In this sample, the clone carrying this TCR beta chain turned up once. Its antigen is unknown. The CDR3 length is 14 residues. In germline, CDR1 is MNHNS, CDR2 SASEGT. V gave up 4 bases and J gave up 3 bases; unmatched junction bases: 4. This PCR relied on a set of 60 Vbeta primers and 13 Jbeta primers. Authors' methods: Among the unique TCR beta chains that a later analysis counted, about 81 million in all, roughly 11 million were shared. Sequenced by immunoSEQ multiplex PCR; TCRdb stores in-frame clones only, minus some. V, J and clone size were drawn from that table, and D and trimming were deduced from the DNA. The table lists some 110,000 clones, roughly two thirds of them singletons. This specimen belongs to a study of cytomegalovirus exposure and HLA in healthy donors. Study conclusions and caveats: The study carried out a later analysis of TCR beta sequences. It associated about 15,000 of them with specific HLA alleles at a false discovery rate of 0.05. Researchers counted around 170 TCR beta chains as cytomegalovirus-associated. Roughly uniform depth of sequencing across donors was assumed in presence/absence analyses.

Sequenced input: PBMCs. The TCR was taken from a woman aged 25 to 45 in good health and CMV-seronegative. The rearrangement uses TRBV6-1 and TRBJ2-7; 9 bases align to TRBD2. The CDR3 region is CASSGGRVNYEQYF. The CDR3 nucleotides are TGTGCCAGCAGTGGCGGGAGGGTAAACTACGAGCAGTACTTC.